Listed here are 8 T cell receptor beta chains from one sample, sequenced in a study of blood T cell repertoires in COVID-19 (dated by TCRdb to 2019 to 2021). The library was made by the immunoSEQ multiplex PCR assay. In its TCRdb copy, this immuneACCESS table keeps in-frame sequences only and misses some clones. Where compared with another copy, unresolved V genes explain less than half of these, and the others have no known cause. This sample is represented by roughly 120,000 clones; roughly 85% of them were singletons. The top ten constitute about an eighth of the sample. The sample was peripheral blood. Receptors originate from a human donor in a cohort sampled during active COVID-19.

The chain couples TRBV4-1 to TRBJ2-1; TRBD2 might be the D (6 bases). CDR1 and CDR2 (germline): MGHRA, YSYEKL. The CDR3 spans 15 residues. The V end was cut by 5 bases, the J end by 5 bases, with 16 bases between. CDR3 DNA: TGCGCCAGCAGCGCCCCGGGACTGGGGGACAATGAGCAGTTCTTC. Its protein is CASSAPGLGDNEQFF.

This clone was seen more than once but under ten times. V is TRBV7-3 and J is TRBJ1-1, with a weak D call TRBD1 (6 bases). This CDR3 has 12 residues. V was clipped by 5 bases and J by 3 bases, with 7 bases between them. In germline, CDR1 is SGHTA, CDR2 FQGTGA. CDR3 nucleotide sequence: TGTGCCAGCAGCCCAGGGGACACTGAAGCTTTCTTT. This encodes CASSPGDTEAFF.

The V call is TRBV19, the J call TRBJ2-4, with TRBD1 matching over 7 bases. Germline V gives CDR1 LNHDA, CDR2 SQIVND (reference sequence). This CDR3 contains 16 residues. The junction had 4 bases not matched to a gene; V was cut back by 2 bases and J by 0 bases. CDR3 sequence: CASSITGQVAKNIQYF. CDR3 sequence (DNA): TGTGCCAGTAGTATAACTGGACAGGTAGCCAAAAACATTCAGTACTTC.

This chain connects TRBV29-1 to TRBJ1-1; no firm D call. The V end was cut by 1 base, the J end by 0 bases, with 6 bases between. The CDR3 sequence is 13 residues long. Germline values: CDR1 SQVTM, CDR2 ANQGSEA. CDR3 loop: CSVEAGMNTEAFF. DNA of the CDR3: TGCAGCGTTGAAGCAGGTATGAACACTGAAGCTTTCTTT.

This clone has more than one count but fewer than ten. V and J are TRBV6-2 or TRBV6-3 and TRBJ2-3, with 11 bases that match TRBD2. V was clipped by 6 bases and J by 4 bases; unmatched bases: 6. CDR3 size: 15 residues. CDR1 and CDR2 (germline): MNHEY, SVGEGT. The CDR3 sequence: CASSYSGGASDTQYF. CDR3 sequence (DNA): TGTGCCAGCAGCTATAGCGGGGGGGCCTCAGATACGCAGTATTTT.

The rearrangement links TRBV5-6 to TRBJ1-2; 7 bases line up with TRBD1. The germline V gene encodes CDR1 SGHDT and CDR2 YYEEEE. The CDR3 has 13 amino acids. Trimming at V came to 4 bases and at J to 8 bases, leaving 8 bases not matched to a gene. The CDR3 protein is CASSPDRAGGYTF. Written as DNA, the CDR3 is TGTGCCAGCAGCCCCGACAGGGCCGGCGGCTACACCTTC.

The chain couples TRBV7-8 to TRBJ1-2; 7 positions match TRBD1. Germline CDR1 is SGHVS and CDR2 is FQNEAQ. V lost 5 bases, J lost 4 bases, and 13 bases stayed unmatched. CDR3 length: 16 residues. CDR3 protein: CASSQSYQGVGYGYTF. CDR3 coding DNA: TGTGCCAGCAGCCAAAGTTACCAGGGGGTGGGCTATGGCTACACCTTC.

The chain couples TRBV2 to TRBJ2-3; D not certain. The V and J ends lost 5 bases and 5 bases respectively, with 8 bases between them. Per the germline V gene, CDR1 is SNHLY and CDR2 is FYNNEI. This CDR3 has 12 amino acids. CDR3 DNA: TGTGCCAGCAGTACCCTAGGAGATACGCAGTATTTT. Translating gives CASSTLGDTQYF.